This TCR beta chain was recorded in a study of T-cell memory formation after mild COVID-19. This clonotype has more than one count but fewer than ten. The CDR3 totals 17 residues. TCRdb re-called the 5' RACE reads through MiXCR, storing one row per CDR3 protein. The table shows around 450,000 distinct CDR3 sequences, with less than 25% occurring only once. The receptor's source is an adult woman who had mild COVID-19 (a few samples of this study predate the infection). Cell type and time point are not known. Sequencing was carried out using PBMCs or a T cell subset sorted from them (not recorded which). This chain uses TRBV21-1 with TRBJ1-3; the table's D call, TRBD1, has no DNA check behind it. TRBV21-1 is assigned pseudogene status. CDR3 in DNA: TGTGCCAGCAGCAGTACCGGGACAGGGGCGCTGGGAAACACCATATATTTT. Translated, it gives CASSSTGTGALGNTIYF.